This TCR beta chain was retrieved from a study of blood T cell repertoires in COVID-19. As for the study in general: COVID-19 samples from acute and convalescent phases originated in the United States, Italy and Spain. The analysed material was cDNA or gDNA that came from T cells, B-cell-depleted T cells, or PBMCs.

The V gene's germline CDR1 is LNHDA and CDR2 SQIVND (reference sequence). Trimming pared 7 bases from V and 0 bases from J, leaving 12 bases between. This CDR3 is 14 amino acids long. Study processing details: By means of reference gene primer amplification, nucleated cell counts were estimated. Sequencing used immunoSEQ multiplex PCR; TCRdb keeps in-frame clones, though not all of them. That table gives V, J and clone size, and the DNA gave D and trimming. The sample holds about 200,000 clones, less than 90% seen once. This clonotype was sampled from a woman aged 50 to 65 with acute or convalescent COVID-19. The sample comprised peripheral blood. This sequence joins TRBV19 and TRBJ1-1; perhaps TRBD1 as D (5 bases). The CDR3: CASKGPQVNTEAFF. The DNA of the CDR3 is TGTGCCAGTAAGGGGCCCCAGGTGAACACTGAAGCTTTCTTT.